This T cell receptor (beta chain) was sequenced during a study of blood T cell repertoires in COVID-19. At the level of the study: COVID-19 samples from acute and convalescent phases originated in the United States, Italy and Spain. PBMCs, B-cell-depleted T cells, or T cells provided the cDNA or gDNA that made up the material.

This CDR3 region has 13 residues. Germline CDR1 is SGHTA and CDR2 is FQGNSA. The junction had 7 bases not matched to a gene; V was cut back by 2 bases and J by 10 bases. Methods used by the authors: By means of reference gene primer amplification, nucleated cell counts were estimated. Clones were sequenced by immunoSEQ multiplex PCR, and TCRdb holds only the in-frame ones, with some missing. Clone size and the V and J calls come from that table; the DNA yielded D and trimming. The sample holds fewer than 75,000 clones, about 90% seen once. Sequenced: peripheral blood. The rearrangement links TRBV7-2 to TRBJ1-1, with 7 bases that match TRBD1. This receptor was taken from a man aged 60-69 years with active or convalescent COVID-19. CDR3 nucleotide sequence: TGTGCCAGCAGCTTACAGGGGGTTTGGGGAGCTTTCTTT. This translates into CASSLQGVWGAFF.